The next 10 T cell receptor beta chains were all read from a single sample in a study of response to subunit inactivated influenza vaccine. MiXCR was run by TCRdb on the RT-PCR reads, yielding one entry per CDR3 protein. Of about 650,000 distinct CDR3 sequences in the sample, 15% to 19% were seen once. The sequencing here drew on PBMCs from blood, taken 11 to 12 days after vaccination. The receptors come from a man aged 50-59 years who received an inactivated influenza vaccine.

This clonotype was detected only a few times. This rearrangement joins TRBV28 to TRBJ2-1; 13 nucleotides agree with TRBD2. Trimming took 7 bases from V and 0 from J; bases not matched to a gene: 6. Germline lookup yields CDR1 MDHEN and CDR2 SYDVKM. This CDR3 has 17 amino acids. CDR3 amino acids: CASTGTSGKSSYNEQFF. For the CDR3, the DNA is TGTGCCAGCACCGGGACTAGCGGGAAGAGCTCCTACAATGAGCAGTTCTTC.

A few counts support this clonotype. The J gene is TRBJ1-1, the V gene TRBV29-1; no firm D call. The V end was cut by 1 base, the J end by 10 bases, with 19 bases between. In germline, CDR1 is SQVTM, CDR2 ANQGSEA. The CDR3 length is 14 residues. CDR3 DNA: TGCAGCGTTGAAGCGTCCATAACGTCGGGAACAGCTTTCTTT. Translating gives CSVEASITSGTAFF.

The CDR3 bases are TGTGCCAGCAGCCAGGACGGGACAGGGGTTTATGGCTACACCTTC. This translates into CASSQDGTGVYGYTF. The chain employs TRBV4-2 and TRBJ1-2, with 10 nucleotides matching TRBD1. The CDR3 totals 15 residues. The V gene's germline CDR1 is LGHNA and CDR2 YNFKEQ. Unmatched junction bases numbered 6, after V lost 3 bases and J lost 5 bases.

This clonotype was picked up a small number of times. The genes are TRBV2 and TRBJ2-2; possibly TRBD1 for D (5 bases). V shed 3 bases and J shed 7 bases, with 18 bases lying between them. CDR1 SNHLY and CDR2 FYNNEI come from the germline V gene. This CDR3 is built from 16 residues. The CDR3 DNA sequence: TGTGCCAGCAGTGATACAGGTCGGCCCCTGGGCGGGGAGCTGTTTTTT. Translation: CASSDTGRPLGGELFF.

V and J are TRBV4-2 and TRBJ2-5; 12 bases are shared with TRBD2. This CDR3 has 18 amino acids. Looked up from germline, CDR1 is LGHNA and CDR2 is YNFKEQ. Germline trimming cut 4 bases from V and 5 bases from J; bases unmatched to any gene: 14. The CDR3, as DNA: TGTGCCAGCAGCCTCCTTGAGGTCCCCGGGACTAGCGGGGAGACCCAGTACTTC. This gives the protein CASSLLEVPGTSGETQYF.

The chain is built from TRBV19 and TRBJ2-5, with a possible D match to TRBD2 (6 bases). Germline values: CDR1 LNHDA, CDR2 SQIVND (reference sequence). This CDR3 spans 15 amino acids. V lost 5 bases and J 2 bases, leaving 15 bases between the germline ends. CDR3 DNA sequence: TGTGCCAGTAGTCGGGGGAGCGCAAGACAAGAGACCCAGTACTTC. Its protein product is CASSRGSARQETQYF.

This clonotype has a handful of counts. The J gene is TRBJ2-1, the V gene TRBV7-2; no reliable D call. Germline CDR1 and CDR2: SGHTA and FQGNSA. V lost 0 bases and J lost 6, with 9 bases in between. The CDR3 extends over 14 amino acids. The CDR3 protein is CASSLALRPNEQFF. The CDR3, as DNA: TGTGCCAGCAGCTTAGCGCTCAGGCCCAATGAGCAGTTCTTC.

This chain joins TRBV6-5 and TRBJ2-7; D uncertain. This CDR3 has 17 amino acids. Germline-derived CDR1 and CDR2 are MNHEY and SVGAGI. The V end was cut by 2 bases, the J end by 3 bases, with 20 bases between. CDR3 bases: TGTGCCAGCAGTTACCCATTGGCAGGTGGCGGTTACTACGAGCAGTACTTC. It is translated as CASSYPLAGGGYYEQYF.

This clonotype was found many times. The genes are TRBV29-1 and TRBJ1-4; D is unresolved. This CDR3 contains 12 residues. Trimming left V 4 bases short and J 6 bases short, with 9 bases between. Germline-derived CDR1 and CDR2 are SQVTM and ANQGSEA. In DNA, the CDR3 is TGCAGCGTTGGCCGGATTGATGAAAAACTGTTTTTT. It translates to CSVGRIDEKLFF.

The chain carries TRBV7-9 and TRBJ2-2, with TRBD2 identical over 13 bases. The CDR3 covers 16 residues. V dropped 5 bases and J dropped 3; count of bases not matched to a gene: 3. CDR1 is SEHNR and CDR2 is FQNEAQ in the germline V gene (reference sequence). As DNA, the CDR3 is TGTGCCAGCAGCGCCACTAGCGGGAGGGACACCGGGGAGCTGTTTTTT. Its translation: CASSATSGRDTGELFF.